What follows are 8 T cell receptor beta chains derived from one specimen sequenced in a study of blood T cell repertoires in COVID-19. TCRdb keeps only in-frame clones here, not all; method: immunoSEQ multiplex PCR. The table lists 150,000 or so clones, roughly 88% of them singletons. Material: peripheral blood. All receptors derive from a man aged 55-75 years who had recovered from COVID-19.

This chain links TRBV27 with TRBJ1-1; D is perhaps TRBD1 (5 bases). Germline assignment: CDR1 MNHEY and CDR2 SMNVEV (reference sequence). The CDR3 runs 14 residues. V was clipped by 6 bases and J by 1 base, with 12 bases between them. The CDR3 bases are TGTGCCAGCAGCCGAACTCAGGGGAACACTGAAGCTTTCTTT. Its translation is CASSRTQGNTEAFF.

The chain combines TRBV6-5 with TRBJ2-5, with D possibly being TRBD1 (5 bases). There are 14 residues in the CDR3. V gave up 6 bases and J gave up 5 bases, with 16 bases separating them. The germline V gene encodes CDR1 MNHEY and CDR2 SVGAGI. The DNA of the CDR3 is TGTGCCAGCAGCCCCCGGGTGGGGCGGGAGACCCAGTACTTC. As protein: CASSPRVGRETQYF.

This sequence joins TRBV6-2 or TRBV6-3 and TRBJ1-1, with D maybe TRBD1 (6 bases). The CDR3 sequence is 13 residues long. V dropped 3 bases and J dropped 4 bases, with 9 bases sitting between them. CDR1 MNHEY and CDR2 SVGEGT come from the germline V gene. CDR3 nucleotide sequence: TGTGCCAGCAGTTATCCCAGGGGCACTGAAGCTTTCTTT. It specifies CASSYPRGTEAFF.

V usage is TRBV3-1 (or the pseudogene TRBV3-2) and J usage is TRBJ2-7, with a tentative D call TRBD2 (6 bases). CDR3 length equals 13 residues. Germline values: CDR1 LGHDT, CDR2 YNNKEL (reference sequence). Trimming left V 4 bases short and J 7 bases short, with 14 bases between. The CDR3 region is CASSLRGSEEQYF. The CDR3 nucleotides are TGTGCCAGCAGCCTACGGGGGTCTGAAGAGCAGTACTTC.

V is TRBV6-2 or TRBV6-3 and J is TRBJ2-1; 8 bases line up with TRBD1. This CDR3 has 15 residues. CDR1 MNHEY and CDR2 SVGEGT come from the germline V gene. With 2 bases clipped from V and 4 bases from J, the junction kept 4 bases outside the gene matches. The CDR3 sequence: CASSYKDREYNEQFF. CDR3 DNA: TGTGCCAGCAGTTACAAGGACAGGGAATACAATGAGCAGTTCTTC.

The rearrangement uses TRBV5-4 and TRBJ1-6, with 7 bases identical to TRBD1. With 2 bases clipped from V and 10 bases from J, the junction kept 3 bases outside the gene matches. From germline, CDR1 is SGHNT and CDR2 YYREEE (reference sequence). The CDR3 runs 13 residues. Here the CDR3 DNA reads TGTGCCAGCAGCTTCACAGGGGTATCACCCCTCCACTTT. Its translation: CASSFTGVSPLHF.

The chain is built from TRBV2 and TRBJ1-2, with D tentatively TRBD1 (5 bases). Trimming removed 5 bases from V and 2 bases from J, with 21 bases in between. The V gene's germline CDR1 is SNHLY and CDR2 FYNNEI. This CDR3 has 17 amino acids. In DNA, the CDR3 is TGTGCCAGCAGTTCGCGGGGCCAAGGACCCGGCAACTATGGCTACACCTTC. This encodes CASSSRGQGPGNYGYTF.

The gene calls are TRBV5-1 and TRBJ2-5, with 11 bases aligning to TRBD2. Germline CDR1 SGHRS, CDR2 YFSETQ. CDR3 length equals 16 residues. Unmatched junction bases numbered 7, after V lost 4 bases and J lost 2 bases. The CDR3 DNA sequence: TGCGCCAGCAGCACAGGACTAGCGGGCCTACAAGAGACCCAGTACTTC. Residues: CASSTGLAGLQETQYF.